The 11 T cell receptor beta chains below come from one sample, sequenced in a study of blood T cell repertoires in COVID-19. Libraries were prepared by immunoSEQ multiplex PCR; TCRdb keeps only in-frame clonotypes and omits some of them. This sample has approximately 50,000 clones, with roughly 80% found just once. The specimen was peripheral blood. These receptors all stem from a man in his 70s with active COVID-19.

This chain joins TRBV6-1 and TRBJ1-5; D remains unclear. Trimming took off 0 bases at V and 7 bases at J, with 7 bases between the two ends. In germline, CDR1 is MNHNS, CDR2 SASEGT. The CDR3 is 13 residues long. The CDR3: CASSEALEQPQHF. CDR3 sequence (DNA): TGTGCCAGCAGTGAAGCGCTAGAGCAGCCCCAGCATTTT.

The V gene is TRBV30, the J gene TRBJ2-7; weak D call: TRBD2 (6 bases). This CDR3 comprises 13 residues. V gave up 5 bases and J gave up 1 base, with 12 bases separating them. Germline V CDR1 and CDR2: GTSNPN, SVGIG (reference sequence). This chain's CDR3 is CAWADGRSYEQYF. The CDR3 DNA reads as TGTGCCTGGGCAGACGGGAGATCCTACGAGCAGTACTTC.

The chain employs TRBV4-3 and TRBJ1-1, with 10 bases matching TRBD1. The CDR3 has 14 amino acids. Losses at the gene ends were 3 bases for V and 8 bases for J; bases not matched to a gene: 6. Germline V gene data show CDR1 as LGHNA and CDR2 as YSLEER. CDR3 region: CASSQDPGQGEAFF. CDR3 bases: TGCGCCAGCAGCCAGGACCCGGGACAGGGGGAAGCTTTCTTT.

The CDR3: CASQDSPVQPQHF. The CDR3 DNA reads as TGTGCCAGCCAGGACAGCCCTGTTCAGCCCCAGCATTTT. The genes are TRBV28 and TRBJ1-5; tentative D call: TRBD1 (6 bases). The CDR3 contains 13 residues. Germline lookup yields CDR1 MDHEN and CDR2 SYDVKM. V shed 8 bases and J shed 6 bases, with 14 bases lying between them.

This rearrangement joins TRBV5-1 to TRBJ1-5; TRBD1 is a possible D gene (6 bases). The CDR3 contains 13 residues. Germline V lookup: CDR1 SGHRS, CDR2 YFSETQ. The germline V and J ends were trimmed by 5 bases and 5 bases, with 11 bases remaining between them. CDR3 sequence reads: CASRGGRDQPQHF. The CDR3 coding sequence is TGCGCCAGCAGAGGGGGAAGGGATCAGCCCCAGCATTTT.

The CDR3 sequence is CASSQDGLAKEQFF. CDR3 DNA: TGTGCCAGCAGCCAAGACGGACTAGCCAAGGAGCAGTTCTTC. This chain links TRBV3-1 (or the pseudogene TRBV3-2) with TRBJ2-1, with 8 bases lining up with TRBD2. After removal of 0 bases from V and 10 bases from J, the junction contained 5 bases not matched to a gene. This CDR3 spans 14 amino acids. CDR1 and CDR2 (germline): LGHDT, YNNKEL (reference sequence).

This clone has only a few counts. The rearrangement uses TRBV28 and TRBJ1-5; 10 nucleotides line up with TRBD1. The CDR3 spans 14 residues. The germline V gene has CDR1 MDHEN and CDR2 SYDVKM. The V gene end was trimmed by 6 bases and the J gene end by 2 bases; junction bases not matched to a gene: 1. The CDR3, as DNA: TGTGCCAGCAGGGGGACAGGGGGCAATCAGCCCCAGCATTTT. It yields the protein CASRGTGGNQPQHF. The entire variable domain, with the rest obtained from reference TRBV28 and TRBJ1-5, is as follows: DVKVTQSSRYLVKRTGEKVFLECVQDMDHENMFWYRQDPGLGLRLIYFSYDVKMKEKGDIPEGYSVSREKKERFSLILESASTNQTSMYLCASRGTGGNQPQHFGDGTRLSIL.

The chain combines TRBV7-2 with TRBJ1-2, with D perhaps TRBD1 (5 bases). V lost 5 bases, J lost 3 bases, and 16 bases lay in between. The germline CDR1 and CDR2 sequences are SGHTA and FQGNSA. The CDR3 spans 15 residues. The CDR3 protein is CASSLEDTDDYGYTF. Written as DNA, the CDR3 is TGTGCCAGCAGCCTCGAGGACACCGACGACTATGGCTACACCTTC. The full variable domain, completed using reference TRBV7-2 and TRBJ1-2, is GAGVSQSPSNKVTEKGKDVELRCDPISGHTALYWYRQSLGQGLEFLIYFQGNSAPDKSGLPSDRFSAERTGGSVSTLTIQRTQQEDSAVYLCASSLEDTDDYGYTFGSGTRLTVV.

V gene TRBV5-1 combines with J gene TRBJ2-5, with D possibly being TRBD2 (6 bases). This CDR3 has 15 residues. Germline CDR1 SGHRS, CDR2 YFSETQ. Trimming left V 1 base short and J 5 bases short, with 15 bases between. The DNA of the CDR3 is TGCGCCAGCAGCTTGTTAACGGGAGAAGGGGAGACCCAGTACTTC. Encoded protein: CASSLLTGEGETQYF.

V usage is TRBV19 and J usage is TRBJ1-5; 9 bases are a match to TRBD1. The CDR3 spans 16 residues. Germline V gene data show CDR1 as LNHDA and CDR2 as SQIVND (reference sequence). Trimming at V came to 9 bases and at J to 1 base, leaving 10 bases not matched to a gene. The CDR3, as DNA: TGTGCCAGCAAACTACCGGGGACAGGGAGCAATCAGCCCCAGCATTTT. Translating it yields CASKLPGTGSNQPQHF.

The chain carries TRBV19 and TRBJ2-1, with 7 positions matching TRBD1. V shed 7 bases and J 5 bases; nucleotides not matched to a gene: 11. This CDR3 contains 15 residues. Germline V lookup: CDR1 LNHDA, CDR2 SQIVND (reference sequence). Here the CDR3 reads CASKAVGDSHNEQFF. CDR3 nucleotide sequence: TGTGCCAGTAAAGCGGTTGGGGACAGCCACAATGAGCAGTTCTTC.